The 3 T cell receptor beta chains below were found in one sample sequenced in a study of early T cells in non-severe SARS-CoV-2 infection. TCRdb re-analysed the 5' RACE reads in MiXCR, keeping a single row per CDR3 protein. The profile shows 25,000 or so distinct CDR3 sequences, 2.9% of them singletons. The material sequenced was whole blood. These receptors were collected from an adult who was a healthcare worker with PCR-confirmed SARS-CoV-2 infection or an uninfected control (not recorded which).

This clonotype was detected many times. The chain combines TRBV27 with TRBJ1-5; D is possibly TRBD1 (6 bases). With 1 base removed from V and 0 bases from J, the gap between germline ends came to 7 bases. This CDR3 region has 15 residues. Germline values: CDR1 MNHEY, CDR2 SMNVEV (reference sequence). CDR3 in DNA: TGTGCCAGCAGTTTATGGGGGCATAGCAATCAGCCCCAGCATTTT. Amino acids: CASSLWGHSNQPQHF.

With respect to this clonotype: A much larger clonotype is one base distant, so this may be a read error. J is TRBJ1-1 and V is TRBV11-2, with 7 nucleotides matching TRBD1. CDR3 length: 15 residues. Germline lookup yields CDR1 SGHAT and CDR2 FQNNGV. CDR3 DNA: TGTGTCAGCAGCTTAGTAGGGGGCCGGGGCACTGAAGCTTTCTTT. Translating gives CVSSLVGGRGTEAFF.

This clonotype was detected many times. V is TRBV6-4 and J is TRBJ2-1; a weak D match, TRBD2 (5 bases). The V gene lost 2 bases and the J gene lost 7 bases, with 9 bases spanning the gap. Per germline, CDR1 MRHNA and CDR2 SNTAGT. The CDR3 is made up of 13 amino acids. DNA of the CDR3: TGTGCCAGCAGTGACCTGGGGAGAAATGAGCAGTTCTTC. Residues: CASSDLGRNEQFF.